The clone carrying this T cell receptor (beta chain) appeared a few times. Its antigen is not identified. This sample stems from a study of shared clonotypes between healthy human individuals. Study-level findings and limits: The expectation was that sequencing depth would affect clonotype sharing among donors. Sharing across several donors was seen in 4.5% to 6.5% of naive CD4 clonotypes.

Libraries were prepared by immunoSEQ multiplex PCR; TCRdb keeps only in-frame clonotypes and omits some of them. The sample holds some 350,000 clones; around 72% are singletons and the top ten take about 9.3%. J was trimmed by 0 bases and V by 5 bases; bases with no gene match: 7. From germline, CDR1 is SGHVS and CDR2 FQNEAQ. The CDR3 consists of 15 residues. This TCR was sampled from a man aged 30 to 39 in good health. The chain recombines TRBV7-8 with TRBJ2-7; 7 bases match TRBD1. The sample taken for sequencing was memory CD4+ T cells sorted from blood. Documented subset: CD45RA-negative fraction. CDR3 residues: CASSLPGQSSYEQYF. As DNA, the CDR3 is TGTGCCAGCAGCCTCCCGGGACAGAGCTCCTACGAGCAGTACTTC.